Listed here are 30 T cell receptor beta chains from one sample, sequenced in a study of PD-1 blockade in classical Hodgkin lymphoma. Time point: cycle 4 day 1 (C4D1), after 6 weeks of nivolumab. Every patient relapsed after autologous stem cell transplantation, and brentuximab vedotin exposure varied. Measured with immunoSEQ multiplex PCR; TCRdb has only the in-frame clones, and not every one. The sample consists of nearly 25,000 clones, approximately 68% of them appearing once. The sample here was peripheral blood mononuclear cells (PBMCs), taken before the fourth cycle of nivolumab. These receptors were collected from a human donor with classical Hodgkin lymphoma.

About this clone itself: The junction differs from germline at one of its ends, possibly a read error. For the CDR3, the DNA is TGCGCCAGCTGCTTGGGTGGGGGTCAAGAGACCCAGTACTTC. Translating it yields CASCLGGGQETQYF. The gene calls are TRBV5-1 and TRBJ2-5; D might be TRBD1 or TRBD2, each matching 5 bases. The CDR3 is 14 amino acids. Germline CDR1 SGHRS, CDR2 YFSETQ.

Within the sample, this clone is medium-sized. The V and J genes are TRBV9 and TRBJ2-7, with D tentatively TRBD1 (5 bases). CDR1 SGDLS and CDR2 YYNGEE come from the germline V gene. Trimming shortened V by 0 bases and J by 2 bases, and 12 bases separated the two germline ends. This CDR3 is 15 amino acids long. For the CDR3, the DNA is TGTGCCAGCAGCGTAGAAACAGGCGTTACCTACGAGCAGTACTTC. Its protein is CASSVETGVTYEQYF.

The rearrangement joins TRBV6-5 to TRBJ2-7; TRBD1 aligns across 8 bases. V trimming: 6 bases; J trimming: 1 base; junction bases outside the gene matches: 8. This CDR3 spans 15 amino acids. In germline, CDR1 is MNHEY, CDR2 SVGAGI. This chain's CDR3 is CASRTRRTGSYEQYF. CDR3 DNA: TGTGCCAGCAGGACACGACGGACAGGGTCCTACGAGCAGTACTTC.

The chain links TRBV7-2 to TRBJ1-2, with D perhaps TRBD1 (5 bases). The CDR3 contains 14 residues. V lost 2 bases, J lost 6 bases, and 13 bases lay in between. CDR1 is SGHTA and CDR2 is FQGNSA in the germline V gene. This CDR3 is CASSLRGPRDGYTF. CDR3 DNA sequence: TGTGCCAGCAGCTTAAGGGGCCCCCGCGATGGCTACACCTTC.

J is TRBJ2-3 and V is TRBV6-1, with 8 nucleotides matching TRBD2. There are 15 residues in the CDR3. CDR1 and CDR2 from the germline V gene are MNHNS and SASEGT. The ends lost 4 bases at V and 0 bases at J; junction bases unmatched: 3. The CDR3 reads CASSGKRGSTDTQYF. The CDR3 DNA sequence: TGTGCCAGCAGTGGTAAGCGGGGGAGCACAGATACGCAGTATTTT.

The chain has TRBV13 and TRBJ1-2; maybe TRBD1 (5 bases). Germline assignment: CDR1 PRHDT and CDR2 FYEKMQ (reference sequence). The CDR3 extends over 16 amino acids. Between the trimmed V and J ends, which lost 3 bases and 0 bases, there was a span of 14 bases. The CDR3 loop is CASSLAIQGPNYGYTF. As DNA, the CDR3 is TGTGCCAGCAGCTTGGCAATCCAGGGACCTAACTATGGCTACACCTTC.

J is TRBJ2-5 and V is TRBV27, with 10 bases lining up with TRBD2. The CDR3 extends over 14 amino acids. From germline, CDR1 is MNHEY and CDR2 SMNVEV (reference sequence). Trimming removed 5 bases from V and 5 bases from J; junction bases left unmatched: 5. The CDR3 loop is CASSKLAGRETQYF. DNA of the CDR3: TGTGCCAGCAGTAAACTAGCGGGACGGGAGACCCAGTACTTC.

This clone was seen a few times. The chain carries TRBV10-2 and TRBJ1-2; 7 nucleotides agree with TRBD1. Germline V gives CDR1 WSHSY, CDR2 SAAADI. The J segment lost 7 bases and the V segment lost 5 bases, leaving 16 bases of the junction unmatched. CDR3 size: 16 residues. DNA of the CDR3: TGCGCCAGCAGTCCCGGGACAGCCCAAATGGCAAGTGGCTACACCTTC. Translation gives CASSPGTAQMASGYTF.

This clone was counted a few times. V is TRBV2 and J is TRBJ2-2; 7 bases line up with TRBD1. This CDR3 is built from 14 residues. The V gene's germline CDR1 is SNHLY and CDR2 FYNNEI. With 9 bases clipped from V and 0 bases from J, the junction kept 4 bases outside the gene matches. CDR3 sequence: CASKQGANTGELFF. The CDR3 DNA reads as TGTGCCAGTAAGCAGGGGGCGAACACCGGGGAGCTGTTTTTT.

The chain combines TRBV29-1 with TRBJ1-3; 9 bases map to TRBD1. The V gene end was trimmed by 7 bases and the J gene end by 2 bases; junction bases not matched to a gene: 3. The length of the CDR3 is 13 residues. Looked up from germline, CDR1 is SQVTM and CDR2 is ANQGSEA. CDR3 loop: CSAGDRAGNTIYF. For the CDR3, the DNA is TGCAGCGCCGGGGACAGGGCTGGAAACACCATATATTTT.

The genes are TRBV7-2 and TRBJ2-5, with D possibly TRBD2 on 5 matching bases. This CDR3 spans 13 amino acids. Trimming left V 5 bases short and J 4 bases short, with 11 bases between. Germline-derived CDR1 and CDR2 are SGHTA and FQGNSA. CDR3 residues: CASSGRGSETQYF. The CDR3 bases are TGTGCCAGCAGCGGACGGGGTTCAGAGACCCAGTACTTC.

The rearrangement links TRBV11-2 to TRBJ2-1, with 8 bases lining up with TRBD2. The germline V gene has CDR1 SGHAT and CDR2 FQNNGV. With 0 bases clipped from V and 7 bases from J, the junction kept 8 bases outside the gene matches. The CDR3 sequence is 16 residues long. DNA for the CDR3: TGTGCCAGCAGCTTAGATACCCTAGCGGGCCTTAATGAGCAGTTCTTC. Translating it yields CASSLDTLAGLNEQFF.

This clone occurred many times. The chain uses TRBV6-4 and TRBJ1-1; 10 bases fit TRBD1. V shed 6 bases and J 5 bases; nucleotides not matched to a gene: 6. CDR1 MRHNA and CDR2 SNTAGT come from the germline V gene. This CDR3 has 14 residues. CDR3 in amino acids: CASRGQGIGTEAFF. DNA of the CDR3: TGTGCCAGCAGGGGACAGGGGATAGGTACTGAAGCTTTCTTT.

The chain links TRBV6-6 to TRBJ1-2, with 7 bases lining up with TRBD1. Trimming at V came to 5 bases and at J to 5 bases, leaving 11 bases not matched to a gene. The CDR3 contains 15 residues. Per germline, CDR1 MNHNY and CDR2 SVGAGI (reference sequence). The chain's CDR3 is CASSPSGEGAYGYTF. The DNA of the CDR3 is TGTGCCAGCAGTCCTTCCGGGGAGGGGGCTTATGGCTACACCTTC.

J is TRBJ1-6 and V is TRBV6-1, with D unclear. CDR3 size: 13 residues. Germline loops: CDR1 MNHNS, CDR2 SASEGT. The ends were cut back, 7 bases at V and 6 bases at J, with 10 bases in the middle. CDR3 protein: CASIPAGNSPLHF. The CDR3 DNA reads as TGTGCCAGCATTCCCGCCGGTAATTCACCCCTCCACTTT.

J is TRBJ1-4 and V is TRBV6-6; no clear D. Germline V gives CDR1 MNHNY, CDR2 SVGAGI (reference sequence). V lost 8 bases and J lost 15, with 19 bases in between. The CDR3 loop spans 12 amino acids. CDR3 DNA sequence: TGTGCCAGCGGAGGCCCTGCGGGAGAGGTGTTTTTT. It codes for CASGGPAGEVFF.

The chain combines TRBV28 with TRBJ2-5, with unresolved D. This CDR3 region has 12 residues. V shed 5 bases and J shed 5 bases, with 9 bases lying between them. Germline V gene data show CDR1 as MDHEN and CDR2 as SYDVKM. CDR3: CASSRFSETQYF. Here the CDR3 DNA reads TGTGCCAGCAGTCGGTTTTCCGAGACCCAGTACTTC.

This clone was counted between two and nine times. V gene TRBV4-1 combines with J gene TRBJ1-5, with D unresolved. The CDR3 loop spans 17 amino acids. Germline V gene sequence: CDR1 MGHRA, CDR2 YSYEKL. V was pared by 0 bases and J by 1 base, with 13 bases between. CDR3 region: CASSQDVKGGSNQPQHF. Here the CDR3 DNA reads TGCGCCAGCAGCCAAGATGTAAAGGGTGGAAGCAATCAGCCCCAGCATTTT.

V usage is TRBV28 and J usage is TRBJ2-3, with D possibly being TRBD1 (6 bases). Germline lookup yields CDR1 MDHEN and CDR2 SYDVKM. Trimming removed 8 bases at V and 3 bases at J, with 12 bases between. The CDR3 is made up of 13 amino acids. The CDR3 bases are TGTGCCAGCCACAGGGTGGCGACAGATACGCAGTATTTT. Translating it yields CASHRVATDTQYF.

This chain connects TRBV28 to TRBJ2-3; D uncertain. V lost 8 bases and J 2 bases, leaving 14 bases between the germline ends. This CDR3 is built from 14 residues. The germline CDR1 and CDR2 sequences are MDHEN and SYDVKM. The CDR3 sequence: CASSFPVDTDTQYF. Here the CDR3 DNA reads TGTGCCAGCTCATTCCCGGTTGACACAGATACGCAGTATTTT.

J is TRBJ2-5 and V is TRBV4-1; D unresolved. V shed 1 base and J shed 4 bases, with 13 bases lying between them. The CDR3 contains 15 residues. Germline CDR1 is MGHRA and CDR2 is YSYEKL. Written as DNA, the CDR3 is TGCGCCAGCAGCCAAGTTCCCTCCCCGCGAGAGACCCAGTACTTC. Residues: CASSQVPSPRETQYF.

V usage is TRBV6-1 and J usage is TRBJ1-5; no clear D. From germline, CDR1 is MNHNS and CDR2 SASEGT. The V end was cut by 5 bases, the J end by 7 bases, with 15 bases between. This CDR3 is 14 amino acids long. CDR3 nucleotide sequence: TGTGCCAGCAGTCCCGGGTGGTTGGGGCAGCCCCAGCATTTT. As protein: CASSPGWLGQPQHF.

This chain joins TRBV6-5 and TRBJ1-3, with TRBD1 as a possible D gene (5 bases). V lost 2 bases to trimming and J lost 2 bases, with 10 bases between them. This CDR3 contains 15 residues. Germline assignment: CDR1 MNHEY and CDR2 SVGAGI. DNA for the CDR3: TGTGCCAGCAGTTACGGGGGGACCGCTGGAAACACCATATATTTT. It is translated as CASSYGGTAGNTIYF.

The V gene is TRBV6-1, the J gene TRBJ1-6; 8 bases match TRBD1. Germline values: CDR1 MNHNS, CDR2 SASEGT. The J segment lost 7 bases and the V segment lost 8 bases, leaving 4 bases of the junction unmatched. The length of the CDR3 is 13 residues. This chain's CDR3 is CASRDRINSPLHF. In DNA form, the CDR3 reads TGTGCCAGCCGGGACAGGATAAATTCACCCCTCCACTTT.

This clone was seen a single time. The chain is built from TRBV18 and TRBJ2-5; D gene unclear. With 5 bases removed from V and 4 bases from J, the gap between germline ends came to 14 bases. This CDR3 is built from 14 residues. Germline CDR1 KGHSH, CDR2 LQKENI. The CDR3 is CASSSRTAAETQYF. CDR3 nucleotides: TGTGCCAGCTCATCGAGGACGGCCGCAGAGACCCAGTACTTC.

The chain uses TRBV9 and TRBJ2-3; 10 nucleotides match TRBD2. The CDR3 is 16 residues long. Germline CDR1 and CDR2: SGDLS and YYNGEE. J gave up 3 bases and V 3 bases, and 7 bases lay outside the gene matches. CDR3 amino acids: CASSERSGGGTDTQYF. The CDR3 region has the DNA TGTGCCAGCAGCGAACGCAGCGGGGGGGGTACAGATACGCAGTATTTT.

By share, this clone ranks as medium-sized. The rearrangement joins TRBV7-9 to TRBJ1-2, with D uncertain. Trimming took off 3 bases at V and 0 bases at J, with 5 bases between the two ends. Per germline, CDR1 SEHNR and CDR2 FQNEAQ (reference sequence). CDR3 length: 13 residues. CDR3 sequence (DNA): TGTGCCAGCAGCTTCCAAACTAACTATGGCTACACCTTC. Protein product: CASSFQTNYGYTF.

The chain carries TRBV9 and TRBJ2-6; TRBD1 matches at 9 bases. The CDR3 loop spans 17 amino acids. The ends lost 0 bases at V and 0 bases at J; junction bases unmatched: 1. Germline V gene sequence: CDR1 SGDLS, CDR2 YYNGEE. The chain's CDR3 is CASSVATGGSGANVLTF. As DNA, the CDR3 is TGTGCCAGCAGCGTAGCGACAGGGGGCTCTGGGGCCAACGTCCTGACTTTC. Based on the CDR3 plus reference TRBV9 and TRBJ2-6, the full variable domain is DSGVTQTPKHLITATGQRVTLRCSPRSGDLSVYWYQQSLDQGLQFLIQYYNGEERAKGNILERFSAQQFPDLHSELNLSSLELGDSALYFCASSVATGGSGANVLTFGAGSRLTVL.

V and J are TRBV2 and TRBJ2-7; 7 nucleotides align to TRBD2. Germline assignment: CDR1 SNHLY and CDR2 FYNNEI. This CDR3 contains 14 residues. The V gene end was trimmed by 8 bases and the J gene end by 0 bases; junction bases not matched to a gene: 7. The CDR3 loop is CASGRTRNSYEQYF. In DNA, the CDR3 is TGTGCCAGCGGGAGGACTAGAAACTCCTACGAGCAGTACTTC.

This clone was seen just once. The chain is built from TRBV6-1 and TRBJ1-1, with unresolved D. Germline lookup yields CDR1 MNHNS and CDR2 SASEGT. The length of the CDR3 is 13 residues. Trimming pared 1 base from V and 3 bases from J, leaving 6 bases between. The DNA for the CDR3 is TGTGCCAGCAGTGAAGATCAACACACTGAAGCTTTCTTT. Its translation: CASSEDQHTEAFF.